Given below is one T cell receptor (beta chain) in context. This entry belongs to a study of cytomegalovirus exposure and HLA in healthy donors. V was cut by 7 bases and J by 7 bases, with 17 bases left in between. Germline V lookup: CDR1 PRHDT, CDR2 FYEKMQ (reference sequence). CDR3 size: 14 residues. Primers included in the PCR were 60 Vbeta and 13 Jbeta primers. Assay used: immunoSEQ multiplex PCR; TCRdb lists only in-frame clones, some missing. The data contain around 250,000 clones, 85% to 95% of them singletons. This TCR came from a girl aged 2-9 years in good health and CMV-seronegative. This chain connects TRBV13 to TRBJ2-1; D possibly corresponds to TRBD2 (7 bases). The sample comprised PBMCs. Here the CDR3 reads CASTYNGGHNEQFF. The CDR3 bases are TGTGCCAGCACCTATAACGGGGGGCATAATGAGCAGTTCTTC.